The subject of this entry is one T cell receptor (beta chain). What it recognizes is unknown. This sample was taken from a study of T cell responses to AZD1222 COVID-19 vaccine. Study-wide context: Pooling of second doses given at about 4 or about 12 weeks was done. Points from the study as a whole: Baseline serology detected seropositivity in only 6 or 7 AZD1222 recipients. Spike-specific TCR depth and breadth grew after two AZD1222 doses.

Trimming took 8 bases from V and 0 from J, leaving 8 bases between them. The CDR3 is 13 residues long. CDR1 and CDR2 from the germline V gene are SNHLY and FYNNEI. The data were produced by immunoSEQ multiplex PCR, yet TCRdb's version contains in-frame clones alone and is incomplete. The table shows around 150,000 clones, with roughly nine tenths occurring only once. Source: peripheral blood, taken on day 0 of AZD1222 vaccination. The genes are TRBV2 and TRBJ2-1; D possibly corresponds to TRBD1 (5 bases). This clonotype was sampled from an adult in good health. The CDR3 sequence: CASGQGSYNEQFF. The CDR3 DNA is TGTGCCAGCGGGCAGGGCTCCTACAATGAGCAGTTCTTC.